These 29 T cell receptor beta chains were sequenced from one sample in a study of shared clonotypes between healthy human individuals. TCRdb's table, derived via immunoSEQ multiplex PCR, lists solely in-frame clones and lacks some. The sample lists about 480,000 clones, roughly 85% seen once, with around an eighth in the top ten. The sample comprised PBMCs. Every receptor here comes from a woman in her thirties or forties in good health. Some clones in this sample may be carry-over from other donors' samples.

The chain uses TRBV7-2 and TRBJ2-3; TRBD2 matches at 8 bases. V lost 7 bases to trimming and J lost 3 bases; unmatched junction nucleotides: 9. Germline values: CDR1 SGHTA, CDR2 FQGNSA. The CDR3 consists of 15 residues. This CDR3 reads CASMISGSPTDTQYF. The CDR3 nucleotides are TGTGCCAGCATGATAAGCGGGAGTCCTACAGATACGCAGTATTTT.

The rearrangement links TRBV5-1 to TRBJ2-5, with D unclear. Trimming shortened V by 0 bases and J by 2 bases, and 11 bases separated the two germline ends. In germline, CDR1 is SGHRS, CDR2 YFSETQ. The CDR3 loop spans 15 amino acids. Here the CDR3 reads CASSLAFGVQETQYF. As DNA, the CDR3 is TGCGCCAGCAGCTTGGCCTTTGGTGTTCAAGAGACCCAGTACTTC. The entire variable domain, with the rest obtained from reference TRBV5-1 and TRBJ2-5, is as follows: KAGVTQTPRYLIKTRGQQVTLSCSPISGHRSVSWYQQTPGQGLQFLFEYFSETQRNKGNFPGRFSGRQFSNSRSEMNVSTLELGDSALYLCASSLAFGVQETQYFGPGTRLLVL.

The rearrangement joins TRBV5-6 to TRBJ2-7, with a weak D call TRBD1 (6 bases). V shed 0 bases and J shed 2 bases, with 15 bases lying between them. Looked up from germline, CDR1 is SGHDT and CDR2 is YYEEEE. The length of the CDR3 is 16 residues. CDR3 sequence reads: CASSLAGLGGTYEQYF. CDR3 DNA sequence: TGTGCCAGCAGCTTGGCCGGGCTAGGGGGAACCTACGAGCAGTACTTC.

The chain uses TRBV14 and TRBJ2-3, with 7 bases identical to TRBD2. There are 16 residues in the CDR3. Germline lookup yields CDR1 SGHDN and CDR2 FVKESK. J was trimmed by 4 bases and V by 2 bases; bases with no gene match: 9. CDR3 DNA: TGTGCCAGCAGCCAATATGTCGGCGGGAGCGCAGATACGCAGTATTTT. Protein: CASSQYVGGSADTQYF.

The V gene is TRBV7-3, the J gene TRBJ1-1; D unclear. Trimming left V 0 bases short and J 1 base short, with 3 bases between. From germline, CDR1 is SGHTA and CDR2 FQGTGA. CDR3 size: 13 residues. The CDR3 DNA reads TGTGCCAGCAGCTTAACAGAGAACACTGAAGCTTTCTTT. Protein sequence: CASSLTENTEAFF.

This clone has just a few counts. The V gene is TRBV30, the J gene TRBJ1-5; D might be TRBD1 (6 bases). The CDR3 extends over 14 amino acids. Between the trimmed V and J ends, which lost 1 base and 6 bases, there was a span of 13 bases. From germline, CDR1 is GTSNPN and CDR2 SVGIG (reference sequence). The CDR3 sequence: CAWSEYRVGQPQHF. In DNA, the CDR3 is TGTGCCTGGAGTGAATACAGGGTCGGTCAGCCCCAGCATTTT. Full variable domain (rest looked up from reference TRBV30 and TRBJ1-5): SQTIHQWPATLVQPVGSPLSLECTVEGTSNPNLYWYRQAAGRGLQLLFYSVGIGQISSEVPQNLSASRPQDRQFILSSKKLLLSDSGFYLCAWSEYRVGQPQHFGDGTRLSIL.

In its sample, this clone was seen a few times. This rearrangement joins TRBV30 to TRBJ1-1; D is unresolved. Germline V CDR1 and CDR2: GTSNPN, SVGIG (reference sequence). Deletions cut 0 bases from V and 5 bases from J, with 7 bases between. This CDR3 comprises 12 residues. The CDR3, as DNA: TGTGCCTGGAGTGTAATGGGGACTGAAGCTTTCTTT. Translating gives CAWSVMGTEAFF.

The CDR3 spells CATSPWIFTSGIQETQYF. CDR3 in DNA: TGTGCCACCAGCCCTTGGATATTTACTAGCGGAATCCAAGAGACCCAGTACTTC. This chain uses TRBV15 with TRBJ2-5, with 8 bases matching TRBD2. Germline values: CDR1 LNHNV, CDR2 YYDKDF (reference sequence). The CDR3 covers 18 residues. The V and J ends lost 5 bases and 1 base, in that order; junction bases with no gene match: 15.

The CDR3 loop is CASSRVARAATYNEQFF. CDR3 DNA sequence: TGTGCCAGCAGCAGGGTAGCCCGGGCAGCGACCTACAATGAGCAGTTCTTC. V is TRBV21-1 and J is TRBJ2-1. TRBV21-1 is flagged as a pseudogene. The CDR3 loop spans 17 amino acids.

This rearrangement joins TRBV30 to TRBJ2-5; 13 bases line up with TRBD2. Trimming took 5 bases from V and 5 from J; bases not matched to a gene: 8. Germline V gene sequence: CDR1 GTSNPN, CDR2 SVGIG (reference sequence). The CDR3 spans 15 residues. For the CDR3, the DNA is TGTGCCTGGGTGGGACTAGCGGGACCTCGGGAGACCCAGTACTTC. Its translation: CAWVGLAGPRETQYF.

The chain recombines TRBV4-2 with TRBJ2-1; D call uncertain. V was cut by 0 bases and J by 7 bases, with 10 bases left in between. CDR3 size: 14 residues. Germline V gives CDR1 LGHNA, CDR2 YNFKEQ. DNA for the CDR3: TGTGCCAGCAGCCAAGAGGTGCAGTGGAATGAGCAGTTCTTC. It is translated as CASSQEVQWNEQFF.

The chain employs TRBV29-1 and TRBJ2-2, with D unclear. Trimming took 6 bases from V and 10 from J, leaving 12 bases between them. CDR1 and CDR2 from the germline V gene are SQVTM and ANQGSEA. CDR3 size: 11 residues. The CDR3 loop reads CSVLFNLELFF. The CDR3 region has the DNA TGCAGCGTCCTTTTCAATCTGGAGCTGTTTTTT.

The table lists this clone with a count of one. This chain uses TRBV4-1 with TRBJ2-7; the match to TRBD1 covers 9 bases. The CDR3 sequence is 15 residues long. Germline V gene data show CDR1 as MGHRA and CDR2 as YSYEKL. Trimming at V came to 4 bases and at J to 1 base, leaving 5 bases not matched to a gene. As DNA, the CDR3 is TGCGCCAGCAGCCTTTGGGACAGGGCTTCCTACGAGCAGTACTTC. It yields the protein CASSLWDRASYEQYF.

This clone was found a few times. The chain has TRBV9 and TRBJ1-5; D call uncertain. Between the trimmed V and J ends, which lost 0 bases and 6 bases, there was a span of 10 bases. CDR3 length: 14 amino acids. Germline V gene sequence: CDR1 SGDLS, CDR2 YYNGEE. This CDR3 is CASSVGGFSQPQHF. In DNA form, the CDR3 reads TGTGCCAGCAGCGTAGGAGGGTTTAGTCAGCCCCAGCATTTT.

This clone was detected only a few times. The chain joins TRBV9 to TRBJ2-2, with D maybe TRBD1 (6 bases). V lost 4 bases to trimming and J lost 0 bases, with 7 bases between them. The CDR3 is made up of 14 amino acids. CDR1 SGDLS and CDR2 YYNGEE come from the germline V gene. DNA for the CDR3: TGTGCCAGCAGCCAGGGGTCGAACACCGGGGAGCTGTTTTTT. Amino acids: CASSQGSNTGELFF. Using reference TRBV9 and TRBJ2-2 for the parts outside the CDR3, the full variable domain is DSGVTQTPKHLITATGQRVTLRCSPRSGDLSVYWYQQSLDQGLQFLIQYYNGEERAKGNILERFSAQQFPDLHSELNLSSLELGDSALYFCASSQGSNTGELFFGEGSRLTVL.

The chain employs TRBV7-3 and TRBJ2-3; no reliable D call. The V gene lost 6 bases and the J gene lost 0 bases, with 10 bases spanning the gap. Per the germline V gene, CDR1 is SGHTA and CDR2 is FQGTGA. The CDR3 contains 14 residues. The CDR3 DNA sequence: TGTGCCAGCAGTCTCTATGCGAGCACAGATACGCAGTATTTT. As protein: CASSLYASTDTQYF.

V is TRBV29-1 and J is TRBJ2-1; D remains ambiguous. The CDR3 has 11 amino acids. CDR1 SQVTM and CDR2 ANQGSEA come from the germline V gene. Trimming stripped 5 bases from V and 5 bases from J, with 7 bases between. The CDR3 region is CSVHGNNEQFF. The DNA of the CDR3 is TGCAGCGTTCACGGTAACAATGAGCAGTTCTTC.

This rearrangement joins TRBV6-1 to TRBJ2-3; 13 nucleotides agree with TRBD2. Germline CDR1 MNHNS, CDR2 SASEGT. CDR3 length: 14 amino acids. The trim removed 7 bases at V and 5 bases at J, leaving 3 bases unmatched. Written as DNA, the CDR3 is TGTGCCAGCAAAGGACTAGCGGGAGTAGATACGCAGTATTTT. Translating gives CASKGLAGVDTQYF.

The CDR3 sequence is CASSRREGRAGTDTQYF. The CDR3, as DNA: TGTGCCAGCAGCAGGAGGGAGGGCCGAGCGGGCACAGATACGCAGTATTTT. J is TRBJ2-3 and V is TRBV4-2, with TRBD2 matching over 7 bases. V shed 5 bases, J shed 1 base, and the junction held 12 bases outside the gene matches. The germline gives CDR1 LGHNA, CDR2 YNFKEQ. This CDR3 has 17 residues.

The rearrangement joins TRBV5-6 to TRBJ2-7, with D unclear. Per germline, CDR1 SGHDT and CDR2 YYEEEE. The CDR3 is 11 residues long. Trimming removed 1 base at V and 7 bases at J, with 6 bases between. The CDR3 DNA sequence: TGTGCCAGCAGCTTGACAGAAGAGCAGTACTTC. This gives the protein CASSLTEEQYF.

This chain joins TRBV6-5 and TRBJ2-5; D uncertain. Trimming removed 0 bases from V and 4 bases from J, with 9 bases in between. This CDR3 has 14 residues. Germline V gene lookup returns CDR1 MNHEY and CDR2 SVGAGI. The CDR3 bases are TGTGCCAGCAGTTACTCGCGAGGATCAGAGACCCAGTACTTC. Translation: CASSYSRGSETQYF.

The V and J genes are TRBV4-2 and TRBJ2-7, with 8 bases lining up with TRBD2. The germline V gene has CDR1 LGHNA and CDR2 YNFKEQ. The junction had 16 bases not matched to a gene; V was cut back by 4 bases and J by 5 bases. The CDR3 runs to 17 residues. CDR3 nucleotide sequence: TGTGCCAGCAGCCCCCTGCAAGGAGCGGGAGCTAGAAACGAGCAGTACTTC. Its protein is CASSPLQGAGARNEQYF.

This chain connects TRBV7-6 to TRBJ2-7; TRBD1 or TRBD2 may be the D gene (5 bases each). The germline V gene has CDR1 SGHVS and CDR2 FNYEAQ. The CDR3 runs to 14 residues. Trimming left V 4 bases short and J 2 bases short, with 12 bases between. The CDR3 DNA is TGTGCCAGCAGCTCCTGGGGGAGCGCCTACGAGCAGTACTTC. Translation: CASSSWGSAYEQYF.

This clone was counted between two and nine times. J is TRBJ2-6 and V is TRBV19, with 10 bases matching TRBD2. V trimming: 5 bases; J trimming: 3 bases; junction bases outside the gene matches: 4. CDR1 and CDR2 from the germline V gene are LNHDA and SQIVND (reference sequence). This CDR3 is built from 16 residues. This CDR3 reads CASSPSGRFGANVLTF. In DNA, the CDR3 is TGTGCCAGTAGTCCTAGCGGGAGATTTGGGGCCAACGTCCTGACTTTC.

The chain links TRBV19 to TRBJ1-2; D gene uncertain. Trimming took 2 bases from V and 0 from J, leaving 19 bases between them. Germline V CDR1 and CDR2: LNHDA, SQIVND (reference sequence). The CDR3 is 18 residues long. Here the CDR3 reads CASSISYFQLSPNYGYTF. In DNA, the CDR3 is TGTGCCAGTAGTATATCCTACTTTCAGCTCTCGCCTAACTATGGCTACACCTTC.

This clone has a handful of counts. The V gene is TRBV27, the J gene TRBJ2-7; D possibly corresponds to TRBD2 (5 bases). Germline V gives CDR1 MNHEY, CDR2 SMNVEV (reference sequence). The V gene lost 6 bases and the J gene lost 0 bases, with 12 bases spanning the gap. The CDR3 consists of 14 residues. CDR3 sequence reads: CASRVMGSSYEQYF. The CDR3, as DNA: TGTGCCAGCAGGGTCATGGGGAGCTCCTACGAGCAGTACTTC.

This chain joins TRBV5-4 and TRBJ1-1; D might be TRBD1 (6 bases). Trimming cost V 1 base and J 4 bases, with 11 bases left between them. CDR3 length: 14 amino acids. Germline V gene lookup returns CDR1 SGHNT and CDR2 YYREEE (reference sequence). CDR3 coding DNA: TGTGCCAGCAGCTTGTGGCAGGGGCTCACTGAAGCTTTCTTT. Its translation: CASSLWQGLTEAFF.

This clone turned up a few times. V usage is TRBV6-1 and J usage is TRBJ2-7, with D possibly matching TRBD1 (5 bases). V was cut by 6 bases and J by 4 bases, with 10 bases left in between. Germline values: CDR1 MNHNS, CDR2 SASEGT. The CDR3 length is 12 residues. As DNA, the CDR3 is TGTGCCAGCAGGACGAAGGGGTACGAGCAGTACTTC. Residues: CASRTKGYEQYF.

The V call is TRBV18, the J call TRBJ2-4, with D unresolved. The V end lost 5 bases, the J end lost 0 bases, and 5 bases lay between the germline ends. Germline V CDR1 and CDR2: KGHSH, LQKENI. This CDR3 spans 13 amino acids. In nucleotides, the CDR3 is TGTGCCAGCTCAGTTCTAGCCAAAAACATTCAGTACTTC. It is translated as CASSVLAKNIQYF.